Below, 30 T cell receptor beta chains from the same sample are listed, as sequenced in a study of T-cell reconstitution after alpha-beta-depleted transplantation in children. The library targeted TCRbeta and was prepared with unique molecular identifiers. TCRdb reprocessed the PCR reads with MiXCR, giving one entry per CDR3 protein. The sample has hundreds of thousands of distinct CDR3 sequences, about a tenth seen once. The sample here was PBMCs, taken before TCRalphabeta/CD19-depleted stem cell transplant. These receptors were obtained from a child under two years old with acute myeloid leukemia, due to receive a stem cell transplant.

This clonotype has at least ten counts. The V gene is TRBV5-1, the J gene TRBJ1-1; TRBD1 matches 11 bases. Germline V gene lookup returns CDR1 SGHRS and CDR2 YFSETQ. V gave up 3 bases and J gave up 6 bases; unmatched junction bases: 1. The CDR3 consists of 13 residues. The CDR3 loop reads CASSWTGGPEAFF. CDR3 DNA: TGCGCCAGCAGCTGGACAGGGGGCCCTGAAGCTTTCTTT.

This clonotype was seen at least ten times. The CDR3 coding sequence is TGCAGTGCTAGAGATGCGGCCGCCTACAATGAGCAGTTCTTC. Protein sequence: CSARDAAAYNEQFF. The rearrangement uses TRBV20-1 and TRBJ2-1; no definite D call. In germline, CDR1 is DFQATT, CDR2 SNEGSKA (reference sequence). The CDR3 contains 14 residues. V lost 0 bases and J 2 bases, leaving 8 bases between the germline ends.

In this sample, this clonotype turned up a few times. The genes are TRBV5-1 and TRBJ2-1, with 8 positions matching TRBD2. Per germline, CDR1 SGHRS and CDR2 YFSETQ. The V segment lost 0 bases and the J segment 6 bases; nucleotides outside the gene matches: 8. The length of the CDR3 is 16 residues. This CDR3 is CASSLATGLGRNEQFF. The CDR3 DNA reads TGCGCCAGCAGCTTGGCCACGGGACTAGGGCGCAATGAGCAGTTCTTC.

In this sample, this clonotype turned up many times. The chain couples TRBV7-8 to TRBJ2-2, with TRBD2 matching 14 bases. V dropped 7 bases and J dropped 6; count of bases not matched to a gene: 1. This CDR3 contains 14 residues. Germline V gene lookup returns CDR1 SGHVS and CDR2 FQNEAQ. Here the CDR3 DNA reads TGTGCCAGCAAGGGACTAGCGGGAGCCGGGGAGCTGTTTTTT. Translated: CASKGLAGAGELFF.

At least ten counts were recorded for this clonotype. The V gene is TRBV30, the J gene TRBJ1-5; D might be TRBD1 (6 bases). Between the trimmed V and J ends, which lost 2 bases and 2 bases, there was a span of 10 bases. CDR1 is GTSNPN, CDR2 SVGIG, per germline (reference sequence). The CDR3 runs to 14 residues. The CDR3 loop reads CAWSTGQGNQPQHF. CDR3 DNA: TGTGCCTGGAGTACAGGGCAGGGCAATCAGCCCCAGCATTTT.

This clonotype was observed at least ten times. The gene calls are TRBV14 and TRBJ2-3; D possibly corresponds to TRBD1 (6 bases). The CDR3 extends over 17 amino acids. Between the trimmed V and J ends, which lost 0 bases and 6 bases, there was a span of 19 bases. Per germline, CDR1 SGHDN and CDR2 FVKESK. CDR3 protein: CASSQDTGAGTRDTQYF. As DNA, the CDR3 is TGTGCCAGCAGCCAAGACACCGGGGCAGGGACACGTGATACGCAGTATTTT.

Many counts were recorded for this clonotype. The rearrangement uses TRBV12-3 or TRBV12-4 and TRBJ2-3; 11 positions agree with TRBD1. The junction had 1 base not matched to a gene; V was cut back by 4 bases and J by 4 bases. CDR3 length: 14 residues. CDR3: CASSSDRGPDTQYF. DNA for the CDR3: TGTGCCAGCAGTTCGGACAGGGGGCCAGATACGCAGTATTTT.

This clonotype was observed many times. This chain links TRBV5-5 with TRBJ2-5, with D tentatively TRBD1 or TRBD2 (5 bases each). CDR3 size: 16 residues. Germline V gene data show CDR1 as SGHKS and CDR2 as YYEKEE (reference sequence). Trimming took off 4 bases at V and 2 bases at J, with 18 bases between the two ends. Here the CDR3 DNA reads TGTGCCAGCAGCCTGACAGCGACAACGGGGCAAGAGACCCAGTACTTC. It translates to CASSLTATTGQETQYF.

This clonotype came up many times. The rearrangement links TRBV3-1 to TRBJ1-2, with 9 bases lining up with TRBD1. The CDR3 runs 18 residues. Germline V gene lookup returns CDR1 LGHDT and CDR2 YNNKEL (reference sequence). The junction had 14 bases not matched to a gene; V was cut back by 0 bases and J by 6 bases. As DNA, the CDR3 is TGTGCCAGCAGCCAAGATTGGGTCCGGGACAGGGTAAATCATGGCTACACCTTC. Residues: CASSQDWVRDRVNHGYTF.

The V and J genes are TRBV3-1 and TRBJ1-3, with TRBD1 identical over 10 bases. Germline-derived CDR1 and CDR2 are LGHDT and YNNKEL (reference sequence). CDR3 length: 20 residues. With 1 base clipped from V and 4 bases from J, the junction kept 16 bases outside the gene matches. Here the CDR3 reads CASSQVLAGGQGWFGNTIYF. As DNA, the CDR3 is TGTGCCAGCAGCCAAGTATTAGCTGGGGGACAGGGGTGGTTCGGAAACACCATATATTTT. The full variable domain, its missing parts supplied by reference TRBV3-1 and TRBJ1-3, is DTAVSQTPKYLVTQMGNDKSIKCEQNLGHDTMYWYKQDSKKFLKIMFSYNNKELIINETVPNRFSPKSPDKAHLNLHINSLELGDSAVYFCASSQVLAGGQGWFGNTIYFGEGSWLTVV.

At least ten counts were recorded for this clonotype. The rearrangement joins TRBV7-6 to TRBJ2-7, with 10 bases matching TRBD2. The CDR3 consists of 15 residues. The germline V gene encodes CDR1 SGHVS and CDR2 FNYEAQ. V lost 3 bases and J lost 5; bases outside the gene matches: 7. For the CDR3, the DNA is TGTGCCAGCAGCTTCGGTGGGACTAGCGACCACGAGCAGTACTTC. Translated: CASSFGGTSDHEQYF.

This clonotype appeared many times. J is TRBJ2-2 and V is TRBV20-1; a possible D gene is TRBD1 (7 bases). This CDR3 has 16 residues. Deletions cut 1 base from V and 1 base from J, with 13 bases between. From germline, CDR1 is DFQATT and CDR2 SNEGSKA (reference sequence). The CDR3: CSARGRGRENTGELFF. Written as DNA, the CDR3 is TGCAGTGCTAGAGGGAGGGGGCGGGAGAACACCGGGGAGCTGTTTTTT.

This clonotype was recorded many times. V gene TRBV5-1 combines with J gene TRBJ2-2; D is unresolved. CDR3 size: 15 residues. Germline V gene data show CDR1 as SGHRS and CDR2 as YFSETQ. V dropped 7 bases and J dropped 5 bases, with 18 bases sitting between them. The CDR3 sequence: CASYMRSSGTGELFF. The CDR3 bases are TGCGCCAGCTATATGAGGTCCTCTGGTACCGGGGAGCTGTTTTTT. The full variable domain, in which reference TRBV5-1 and TRBJ2-2 provide the parts outside the CDR3, is KAGVTQTPRYLIKTRGQQVTLSCSPISGHRSVSWYQQTPGQGLQFLFEYFSETQRNKGNFPGRFSGRQFSNSRSEMNVSTLELGDSALYLCASYMRSSGTGELFFGEGSRLTVL.

This clonotype was counted many times. The CDR3 sequence is CASSPGNEQFF. In DNA form, the CDR3 reads TGTGCCAGCAGTCCCGGGAATGAGCAGTTCTTC. The gene calls are TRBV12-3 or TRBV12-4 and TRBJ2-1; no clear D gene. The CDR3 is 11 amino acids. V lost 5 bases and J 7 bases, leaving 6 bases between the germline ends.

This clonotype occurred many times. The chain couples TRBV7-9 to TRBJ2-1; 11 bases agree with TRBD1. The V gene end was trimmed by 3 bases and the J gene end by 4 bases; junction bases not matched to a gene: 5. This CDR3 contains 16 residues. Germline V gives CDR1 SEHNR, CDR2 FQNEAQ (reference sequence). CDR3 amino acids: CASSFLDRGRYNEQFF. In nucleotides, the CDR3 is TGTGCCAGCAGCTTCCTGGACAGGGGGCGATACAATGAGCAGTTCTTC.

V and J are TRBV20-1 and TRBJ2-1; the match to TRBD2 covers 9 bases. The CDR3 totals 14 residues. CDR1 is DFQATT and CDR2 is SNEGSKA in the germline V gene (reference sequence). Trimming at V came to 5 bases and at J to 8 bases, leaving 10 bases not matched to a gene. CDR3 sequence reads: CSACPPERGDEQFF. The CDR3 nucleotides are TGCAGTGCTTGCCCCCCCGAGCGGGGGGATGAGCAGTTCTTC.

The V call is TRBV12-3 or TRBV12-4, the J call TRBJ2-1; D tentatively reads TRBD1 or TRBD2 (5 bases each). The CDR3 totals 13 residues. V was cut by 1 base and J by 9 bases, with 10 bases left in between. CDR3 sequence (DNA): TGTGCCAGCAGTTTAGTCGGGGCGAGTGAGCAGTTCTTC. Residues: CASSLVGASEQFF.

This clonotype occurred many times. DNA of the CDR3: TGTGCCAGCGGCCGTGGGCGGCCAGATACGCAGTATTTT. Translation: CASGRGRPDTQYF. The chain is built from TRBV21-1 and TRBJ2-3; the D call in the table, TRBD1, was not verified against the DNA. TRBV21-1 is tagged as a pseudogene. The CDR3 has 13 residues.

This clonotype was counted many times. The rearrangement joins TRBV5-1 to TRBJ2-1; 8 nucleotides align to TRBD2. The length of the CDR3 is 16 residues. The germline V gene encodes CDR1 SGHRS and CDR2 YFSETQ. Losses at the gene ends were 6 bases for V and 5 bases for J; bases not matched to a gene: 13. CDR3 nucleotides: TGCGCCAGCACTGGGGGAGCGGGAGAGACCCACAATGAGCAGTTCTTC. Protein sequence: CASTGGAGETHNEQFF.

This clonotype has more than one count but fewer than ten. The gene calls are TRBV7-2 and TRBJ2-7; TRBD2 might be the D (6 bases). CDR1 is SGHTA and CDR2 is FQGNSA in the germline V gene. The ends were cut back, 1 base at V and 3 bases at J, with 16 bases in the middle. The CDR3 has 16 residues. CDR3 nucleotides: TGTGCCAGCAGCTTAGGGCCCCCGGGACTTTACTACGAGCAGTACTTC. Its translation is CASSLGPPGLYYEQYF.

This clonotype was counted at least ten times. The chain carries TRBV5-1 and TRBJ2-7; tentatively, D is TRBD2 (6 bases). V was clipped by 3 bases and J by 0 bases, with 7 bases between them. Germline V gene data show CDR1 as SGHRS and CDR2 as YFSETQ. This CDR3 region has 13 residues. The DNA of the CDR3 is TGCGCCAGCAGCTCGGGACTCTCCTACGAGCAGTACTTC. This sequence encodes CASSSGLSYEQYF.

This clonotype was detected many times. The chain links TRBV28 to TRBJ2-6, with TRBD1 as a possible D gene (10 bases). The CDR3 consists of 19 residues. Trimming took 6 bases from V and 0 from J, leaving 21 bases between them. Germline V gene lookup returns CDR1 MDHEN and CDR2 SYDVKM. In DNA, the CDR3 is TGTGCCAGCAGGGACAGGGGGAATAGCGGGAGCTCTGGGGCCAACGTCCTGACTTTC. Protein product: CASRDRGNSGSSGANVLTF.

This clonotype has a handful of counts. The chain joins TRBV28 to TRBJ2-7; 8 bases fit TRBD1. The CDR3 is 13 amino acids. With 5 bases clipped from V and 7 bases from J, the junction kept 7 bases outside the gene matches. Germline CDR1 is MDHEN and CDR2 is SYDVKM. CDR3 residues: CASSADRVQEQYF. DNA for the CDR3: TGTGCCAGCAGTGCGGACAGGGTGCAAGAGCAGTACTTC.

This clonotype was detected many times. The gene calls are TRBV20-1 and TRBJ1-2; 9 bases align to TRBD1. The J segment lost 3 bases and the V segment lost 2 bases, leaving 4 bases of the junction unmatched. The germline V gene encodes CDR1 DFQATT and CDR2 SNEGSKA (reference sequence). The CDR3 is 14 residues long. The CDR3 sequence is CSARTGQGDYGYTF. Written as DNA, the CDR3 is TGCAGTGCTAGAACGGGACAGGGCGACTATGGCTACACCTTC.

This clonotype was found many times. This sequence joins TRBV7-2 and TRBJ2-2; D may be TRBD2 (5 bases). Trimming pared 3 bases from V and 5 bases from J, leaving 13 bases between. Germline lookup yields CDR1 SGHTA and CDR2 FQGNSA. This CDR3 has 15 residues. CDR3 DNA sequence: TGTGCCAGCAGCTTCTACGGGATTGAAACCGGGGAGCTGTTTTTT. This gives the protein CASSFYGIETGELFF.

This clonotype has ten or more counts. The V gene is TRBV30, the J gene TRBJ1-2; D possibly corresponds to TRBD1 (5 bases). Germline lookup yields CDR1 GTSNPN and CDR2 SVGIG (reference sequence). Between the trimmed V and J ends, which lost 5 bases and 2 bases, there was a span of 6 bases. This CDR3 contains 11 residues. The CDR3: CAWGQNYGYTF. CDR3 nucleotide sequence: TGTGCCTGGGGACAAAACTATGGCTACACCTTC. Complete variable domain (other parts from reference TRBV30 and TRBJ1-2): SQTIHQWPATLVQPVGSPLSLECTVEGTSNPNLYWYRQAAGRGLQLLFYSVGIGQISSEVPQNLSASRPQDRQFILSSKKLLLSDSGFYLCAWGQNYGYTFGSGTRLTVV.

This clonotype was seen many times. The rearrangement joins TRBV2 to TRBJ2-3; no reliable D call. V lost 11 bases and J lost 6, with 9 bases in between. This CDR3 comprises 10 residues. CDR1 SNHLY and CDR2 FYNNEI come from the germline V gene. CDR3 DNA: TGTGCCGGCCGTCGGGATACGCAGTATTTT. Protein sequence: CAGRRDTQYF.

This clonotype occurred many times. This chain uses TRBV28 with TRBJ1-2; no firm D call. The CDR3 totals 15 residues. Trimming removed 5 bases at V and 2 bases at J, with 15 bases between. From germline, CDR1 is MDHEN and CDR2 SYDVKM. CDR3 loop: CASSQTNTPNYGYTF. CDR3 bases: TGTGCCAGCAGTCAGACAAATACCCCCAACTATGGCTACACCTTC.

This clonotype was seen many times. The gene calls are TRBV7-9 and TRBJ2-7; maybe TRBD1 (6 bases). This CDR3 is built from 14 residues. The V end lost 1 base, the J end lost 5 bases, and 12 bases lay between the germline ends. The germline CDR1 and CDR2 sequences are SEHNR and FQNEAQ (reference sequence). The CDR3 DNA sequence: TGTGCCAGCAGCTTAGGGGGGCCTGGAAACGAGCAGTACTTC. This translates into CASSLGGPGNEQYF. The full variable domain, its missing parts supplied by reference TRBV7-9 and TRBJ2-7, is DTGVSQNPRHKITKRGQNVTFRCDPISEHNRLYWYRQTLGQGPEFLTYFQNEAQLEKSRLLSDRFSAERPKGSFSTLEIQRTEQGDSAMYLCASSLGGPGNEQYFGPGTRLTVT.

This clonotype was seen at least ten times. V is TRBV29-1 and J is TRBJ2-3; D not certain. This CDR3 has 11 amino acids. Germline CDR1 and CDR2: SQVTM and ANQGSEA. V shed 7 bases and J shed 4 bases, with 9 bases lying between them. CDR3 sequence: CSGVGADTQYF. CDR3 nucleotide sequence: TGCAGCGGGGTGGGTGCAGATACGCAGTATTTT.